Below are 7 T cell receptor beta chains sequenced from a single sample in a study of identical twins. From the 5' RACE reads, TCRdb called clonotypes with MiXCR, one entry per CDR3 protein. The sample records just over 500,000 distinct CDR3 sequences, roughly 21% being singletons. The same data also went into a second study, on T cells expressing NK-cell markers.

The material sequenced was CD4+ T cells sorted from blood. The receptors here all came from a young woman in good health.

The rearrangement links TRBV29-1 to TRBJ1-3; D not resolved. The germline V and J ends were trimmed by 4 bases and 3 bases, with 10 bases remaining between them. Germline-derived CDR1 and CDR2 are SQVTM and ANQGSEA. CDR3 size: 13 residues. CDR3 DNA: TGCAGCGTTGCGGGTGGTCTTGGAAACACCATATATTTT. Its protein is CSVAGGLGNTIYF.

The rearrangement uses TRBV19 and TRBJ2-7; D is possibly TRBD1 or TRBD2 (5 bases each). The CDR3 has 15 residues. Germline values: CDR1 LNHDA, CDR2 SQIVND (reference sequence). V was cut by 3 bases and J by 2 bases, with 14 bases left in between. CDR3 nucleotide sequence: TGTGCCAGTAGTATCGTCGGGACGCCTCCCTACGAGCAGTACTTC. It codes for CASSIVGTPPYEQYF.

Only a few counts were recorded for this clonotype. This chain connects TRBV7-9 to TRBJ1-1; D is undetermined. With 5 bases removed from V and 7 bases from J, the gap between germline ends came to 14 bases. CDR1 is SEHNR and CDR2 is FQNEAQ in the germline V gene (reference sequence). The CDR3 contains 13 residues. CDR3 DNA sequence: TGTGCCAGCAGCCTACCCTCGGACCGTGAAGCTTTCTTT. Translating gives CASSLPSDREAFF. The variable domain in full, with the rest retrieved from reference TRBV7-9 and TRBJ1-1, is DTGVSQNPRHKITKRGQNVTFRCDPISEHNRLYWYRQTLGQGPEFLTYFQNEAQLEKSRLLSDRFSAERPKGSFSTLEIQRTEQGDSAMYLCASSLPSDREAFFGQGTRLTVV.

This chain uses TRBV20-1 with TRBJ2-5; a weak D match, TRBD2 (6 bases). The germline V gene encodes CDR1 DFQATT and CDR2 SNEGSKA (reference sequence). CDR3 size: 15 residues. Trimming took off 4 bases at V and 0 bases at J, with 15 bases between the two ends. The CDR3 DNA is TGCAGTGCTAAAGCTCGGGAGCTGTACCAAGAGACCCAGTACTTC. Translated: CSAKARELYQETQYF.

The V call is TRBV6-5, the J call TRBJ1-1; a weak D match, TRBD1 (5 bases). V lost 1 base to trimming and J lost 0 bases, with 12 bases between them. The CDR3 totals 16 residues. Germline V gene data show CDR1 as MNHEY and CDR2 as SVGAGI. This CDR3 reads CASSYWGSPMNTEAFF. The CDR3 region has the DNA TGTGCCAGCAGTTACTGGGGCAGTCCCATGAACACTGAAGCTTTCTTT.

V usage is TRBV12-3 or TRBV12-4 and J usage is TRBJ2-2; 9 positions match TRBD2. The J segment lost 4 bases and the V segment lost 6 bases, leaving 6 bases of the junction unmatched. The CDR3 spans 15 residues. CDR3 protein: CASRPSGRPTGELFF. CDR3 in DNA: TGTGCCAGCAGACCAAGCGGGAGGCCCACCGGGGAGCTGTTTTTT.

V gene TRBV7-2 combines with J gene TRBJ1-2; D call uncertain. Germline CDR1 and CDR2: SGHTA and FQGNSA. The CDR3 totals 14 residues. V dropped 7 bases and J dropped 0 bases, with 12 bases sitting between them. CDR3 residues: CASIKTDSNYGYTF. The CDR3 nucleotides read TGTGCCAGCATCAAGACGGACTCTAACTATGGCTACACCTTC.